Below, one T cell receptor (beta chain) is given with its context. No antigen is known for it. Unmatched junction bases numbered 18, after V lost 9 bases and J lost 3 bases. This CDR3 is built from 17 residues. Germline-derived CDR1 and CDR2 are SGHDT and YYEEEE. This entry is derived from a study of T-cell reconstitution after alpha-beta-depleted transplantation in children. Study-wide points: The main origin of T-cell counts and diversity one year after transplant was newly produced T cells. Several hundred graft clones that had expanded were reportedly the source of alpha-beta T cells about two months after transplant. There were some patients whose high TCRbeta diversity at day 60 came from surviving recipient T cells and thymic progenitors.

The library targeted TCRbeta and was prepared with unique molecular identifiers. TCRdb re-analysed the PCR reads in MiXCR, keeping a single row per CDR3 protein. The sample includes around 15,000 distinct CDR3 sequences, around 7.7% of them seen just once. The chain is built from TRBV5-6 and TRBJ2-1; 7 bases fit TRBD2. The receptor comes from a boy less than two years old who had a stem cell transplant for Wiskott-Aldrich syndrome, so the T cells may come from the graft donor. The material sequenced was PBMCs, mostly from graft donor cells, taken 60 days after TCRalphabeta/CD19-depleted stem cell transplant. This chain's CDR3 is CAIAPGRGSSNYNEQFF. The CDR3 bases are TGTGCCATCGCCCCAGGGCGCGGGAGCTCAAACTACAATGAGCAGTTCTTC.